This entry lists 4 T cell receptor beta chains sequenced from one sample in a study of identical twins. One entry per CDR3 protein results from TCRdb running MiXCR on the 5' RACE reads. The table lists about 720,000 distinct CDR3 sequences, around a sixth of them singletons. This sample was shared with a second study, whose subject was T cells expressing NK-cell markers.

Sample: PBMCs. These receptors were collected from a woman aged 18-29 years in good health.

This rearrangement joins TRBV6-5 to TRBJ1-1, with a possible D match to TRBD1 (6 bases). Per germline, CDR1 MNHEY and CDR2 SVGAGI. This CDR3 spans 15 amino acids. The germline V and J ends were trimmed by 6 bases and 10 bases, with 24 bases remaining between them. CDR3 region: CASRSSTGHAEGAFF. The CDR3 region has the DNA TGTGCCAGCAGATCCTCTACAGGGCACGCGGAGGGAGCTTTCTTT.

The genes are TRBV10-3 and TRBJ2-1; no clear D. This CDR3 is built from 13 residues. Trimming took 10 bases from V and 6 from J, leaving 16 bases between them. Germline V CDR1 and CDR2: ENHRY, SYGVKD. CDR3 sequence (DNA): TGTGCCACCAGCCCGGGTGTCGGCAATGAGCAGTTCTTC. Translating it yields CATSPGVGNEQFF.

The rearrangement uses TRBV6-5 and TRBJ2-1; 8 bases agree with TRBD1. In germline, CDR1 is MNHEY, CDR2 SVGAGI. Trimming at V came to 4 bases and at J to 0 bases, leaving 2 bases not matched to a gene. The CDR3 extends over 15 amino acids. CDR3 sequence reads: CASSSGQGSYNEQFF. CDR3 DNA sequence: TGTGCCAGCAGTTCCGGACAGGGCTCCTACAATGAGCAGTTCTTC.

This clonotype was seen more than once but under ten times. The rearrangement uses TRBV10-2 and TRBJ2-6; no clear D. The CDR3 extends over 12 amino acids. Germline values: CDR1 WSHSY, CDR2 SAAADI. The V gene lost 4 bases and the J gene lost 2 bases, with 0 bases spanning the gap. The CDR3 loop reads CASSAGANVLTF. For the CDR3, the DNA is TGCGCCAGCAGTGCTGGGGCCAACGTCCTGACTTTC.